This TCR beta chain was recovered during a study of CXCR3-negative and CXCR3-positive naive CD8 T cells. Study-wide findings and caveats: The study found more hydrophobic TRB CDR3s in CXCR3-positive naive cells than in CXCR3-negative naive cells. Similar TRBV-TRBJ usage characterized naive CXCR3-negative and CXCR3-positive cells; memory cells differed. Fresh PBMCs served for most assays, and CXCR3 expression fell partially after cryopreservation.

As to this clonotype: Its cognate antigen is unknown.

Looked up from germline, CDR1 is SQVTM and CDR2 is ANQGSEA. This CDR3 is 12 amino acids long. With UMI labels, 5' RACE was used to prepare the TRB cDNA libraries. From its re-call of the 5' RACE reads, TCRdb lists each CDR3 protein once, without DNA. The table lists some 130,000 distinct CDR3 sequences. This TCR was recovered from a human donor in good health. Some clones in this sample may be carry-over from other donors' samples. Sequencing was performed on naive CXCR3+ CD8+ T cells from blood. The subset here: CD45RO-CCR7+CD27+CD95- naive CD8+ T cells expressing CXCR3 (TNR3+). The chain joins TRBV29-1 to TRBJ2-7; TCRdb's D call of TRBD2 is untestable without DNA. CDR3 region: CSVGREGYEQYF.